This T cell receptor (beta chain) came from a study of blood T cell repertoires in COVID-19. Across the whole study: Samples representing acute and convalescent COVID-19 were sourced from the United States, Italy and Spain.

The protocol was immunoSEQ multiplex PCR, while the TCRdb copy is restricted to in-frame clones and leaves out a portion. The profile covers fewer than 250,000 clones, with about 83% appearing a single time and 3.2% taken by the ten largest. In germline, CDR1 is SGHAT, CDR2 FQNNGV. The CDR3 is 13 amino acids. The ends were cut back, 5 bases at V and 2 bases at J, with 9 bases in the middle. Specimen: PBMCs or T cells enriched from blood (not recorded which). The rearrangement links TRBV11-2 to TRBJ1-2; D may be TRBD1 (6 bases). The sequence came from a woman between 25 and 40 years old who had been exposed to COVID-19. CDR3 sequence (DNA): TGTGCCAGCAGCCCAGACAGGAACTATGGCTACACCTTC. Protein sequence: CASSPDRNYGYTF.